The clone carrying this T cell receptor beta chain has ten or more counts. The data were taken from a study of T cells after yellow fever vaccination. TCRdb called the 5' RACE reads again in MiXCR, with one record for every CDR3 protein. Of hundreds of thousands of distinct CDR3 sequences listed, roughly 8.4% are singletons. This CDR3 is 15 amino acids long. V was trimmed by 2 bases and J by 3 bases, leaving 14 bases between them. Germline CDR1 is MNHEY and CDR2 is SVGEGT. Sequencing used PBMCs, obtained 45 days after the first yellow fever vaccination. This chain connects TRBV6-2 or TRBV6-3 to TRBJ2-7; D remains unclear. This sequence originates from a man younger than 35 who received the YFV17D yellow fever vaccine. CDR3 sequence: CASSYRSGADYEQYV. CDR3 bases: TGTGCCAGCAGTTACAGATCAGGCGCCGACTACGAGCAGTACGTC.